Following are 9 T cell receptor beta chains from one sample sequenced in a study of blood T cell repertoires in COVID-19. TCRdb keeps only in-frame clones here, not all; method: immunoSEQ multiplex PCR. The sample has 450,000 or so clones, roughly 91% seen once. Material: PBMCs or T cells enriched from blood (not recorded which). The receptors derive from a man between 18 and 29 years old who had recovered from COVID-19.

The chain combines TRBV2 with TRBJ1-2; 8 positions match TRBD1. V lost 6 bases, J lost 2 bases, and 5 bases stayed unmatched. Germline assignment: CDR1 SNHLY and CDR2 FYNNEI. This CDR3 contains 14 residues. The CDR3 region has the DNA TGTGCCAGCAGAAACCGGGACAGGAACTATGGCTACACCTTC. Protein: CASRNRDRNYGYTF. Variable domain in full (rest from reference TRBV2 and TRBJ1-2): EPEVTQTPSHQVTQMGQEVILRCVPISNHLYFYWYRQILGQKVEFLVSFYNNEISEKSEIFDDQFSVERPDGSNFTLKIRSTKLEDSAMYFCASRNRDRNYGYTFGSGTRLTVV.

The chain is built from TRBV27 and TRBJ2-7; 13 nucleotides agree with TRBD2. CDR1 is MNHEY and CDR2 is SMNVEV in the germline V gene (reference sequence). The CDR3 contains 16 residues. V trimming: 4 bases; J trimming: 6 bases; junction bases outside the gene matches: 9. CDR3 protein: CASSSLGLAGLSEQYF. In DNA, the CDR3 is TGTGCCAGCAGTTCCCTGGGACTAGCGGGATTGTCCGAGCAGTACTTC.

This chain links TRBV11-2 with TRBJ2-5, with TRBD2 matching 9 bases. CDR1 is SGHAT and CDR2 is FQNNGV in the germline V gene. The CDR3 extends over 14 amino acids. J gave up 4 bases and V 5 bases, and 5 bases lay outside the gene matches. CDR3 sequence (DNA): TGTGCCAGCAGCCAACTTAGCGGGAGAGAGACCCAGTACTTC. It specifies CASSQLSGRETQYF. Looking up the rest from reference TRBV11-2 and TRBJ2-5 gives the full variable domain: EAGVAQSPRYKIIEKRQSVAFWCNPISGHATLYWYQQILGQGPKLLIQFQNNGVVDDSQLPKDRFSAERLKGVDSTLKIQPAKLEDSAVYLCASSQLSGRETQYFGPGTRLLVL.

This clone was recorded once. The chain recombines TRBV5-5 with TRBJ1-3, with 8 nucleotides matching TRBD1. With V trimmed by 4 bases and J by 4 bases, 4 bases remained unmatched. The CDR3 runs to 14 residues. Germline V gives CDR1 SGHKS, CDR2 YYEKEE (reference sequence). The CDR3 protein is CASSTGGPGNTIYF. For the CDR3, the DNA is TGTGCCAGCAGCACAGGGGGTCCCGGAAACACCATATATTTT.

The V call is TRBV9, the J call TRBJ1-1, with 10 bases that match TRBD1. V was pared by 0 bases and J by 5 bases, with 7 bases of the junction left unmatched. Germline V gene data show CDR1 as SGDLS and CDR2 as YYNGEE. The CDR3 runs 16 residues. The CDR3 reads CASSVASGQGWTEAFF. The CDR3 region has the DNA TGTGCCAGCAGCGTAGCTTCGGGACAGGGGTGGACTGAAGCTTTCTTT.

At least ten counts were recorded for this clone. This rearrangement joins TRBV9 to TRBJ2-1; 11 bases fit TRBD2. Germline V gives CDR1 SGDLS, CDR2 YYNGEE. CDR3 length equals 18 residues. The junction had 9 bases not matched to a gene; V was cut back by 0 bases and J by 4 bases. CDR3: CASSVEGTGTSGYNEQFF. The CDR3 nucleotides read TGTGCCAGCAGCGTAGAGGGGACCGGGACTAGCGGATACAATGAGCAGTTCTTC.

The chain recombines TRBV7-2 with TRBJ2-3; TRBD2 agrees at 10 bases. After removal of 6 bases from V and 3 bases from J, the junction contained 9 bases not matched to a gene. Germline V CDR1 and CDR2: SGHTA, FQGNSA. The CDR3 is 16 residues long. The CDR3 sequence: CASRKPGLANTDTQYF. The CDR3 DNA reads as TGTGCCAGCAGGAAGCCGGGACTAGCGAATACAGATACGCAGTATTTT.

This sequence joins TRBV12-3 or TRBV12-4 and TRBJ1-1; 7 nucleotides match TRBD1. CDR3 length: 11 residues. With 6 bases clipped from V and 9 bases from J, the junction kept 4 bases outside the gene matches. CDR3 loop: CASRQQGKAFF. CDR3 nucleotides: TGTGCCAGCAGACAACAGGGGAAAGCTTTCTTT.

The J gene is TRBJ1-4, the V gene TRBV20-1, with 7 nucleotides matching TRBD1. Germline CDR1 is DFQATT and CDR2 is SNEGSKA (reference sequence). V lost 3 bases, J lost 4 bases, and 5 bases stayed unmatched. The CDR3 contains 14 residues. The CDR3: CSASANRGNEKLFF. The CDR3 DNA reads TGCAGTGCTAGTGCTAACAGGGGTAATGAAAAACTGTTTTTT.